This T cell receptor (beta chain) comes out of a study of shared clonotypes between healthy human individuals. Findings of the study overall: Limited genetic and exposure-history diversity came from having few donors. With a few donors compared, 4% to 5.5% of naive CD4 clonotypes were shared.

Method: immunoSEQ multiplex PCR; TCRdb's copy keeps in-frame clones and lacks some. The repertoire holds millions of clones, approximately 94% seen once, with 0.14% in the top ten. Germline assignment: CDR1 MNHEY and CDR2 SVGAGI. This CDR3 has 15 residues. Trimming removed 0 bases from V and 0 bases from J, with 6 bases in between. Note on this clone: Its antigen is as yet unknown. The identical CDR3 is also encoded by other nucleotide sequences in the sample.

The sequenced material came from naive CD4+ T cells sorted from blood. Subset in this sample: CD45RA+ positively selected. This TCR was sampled from a man younger than 30 in good health. The chain is built from TRBV6-5 and TRBJ2-4; D unresolved. As DNA, the CDR3 is TGTGCCAGCAGTTACTCGGGCGGAGCCAAAAACATTCAGTACTTC. Translated, it gives CASSYSGGAKNIQYF.